The sequence of this T cell receptor beta chain was determined in a study of blood T cells in healthy people across ages. In the study overall: About one barcoded beta molecule was captured per two T cells (by template switching).

Whole-study findings and limits: Getting older went along with TCR beta diversity per million T cells dropping roughly linearly. It was not possible, with unsorted PBMCs, to conclusively compare naive and antigen-experienced cells.

This clonotype has ten or more counts. The antigen is undetermined. Next came a second PCR, run for about 7 to 12 cycles, which used a sample-barcoded 5' primer along with a J-beta primer mix. Each cDNA was tagged by a template-switch adaptor containing 12 random nucleotides. In TCRdb, the 5' RACE reads were re-called with MiXCR into one record per CDR3 protein. The sample yields just under 900,000 distinct CDR3 sequences, 29% seen once. Germline V gives CDR1 SGHRS, CDR2 YFSETQ. CDR3 length: 16 residues. V was clipped by 9 bases and J by 1 base, with 17 bases between them. The sequence came from a woman older than 75 in good health. This rearrangement joins TRBV5-1 to TRBJ2-6, with D maybe TRBD2 (6 bases). Sequencing used blood. The CDR3: CATRSGGWSGANVLTF. CDR3 DNA: TGCGCCACCCGGAGTGGGGGGTGGTCTGGGGCCAACGTCCTGACTTTC. Full variable domain (rest looked up from reference TRBV5-1 and TRBJ2-6): KAGVTQTPRYLIKTRGQQVTLSCSPISGHRSVSWYQQTPGQGLQFLFEYFSETQRNKGNFPGRFSGRQFSNSRSEMNVSTLELGDSALYLCATRSGGWSGANVLTFGAGSRLTVL.